There are a few counts of the clone carrying this T cell receptor beta chain. Its cognate antigen is unknown. TCRdb itself ran the reads through MiXCR, one entry per CDR3 protein. The data contain 250,000 or so distinct CDR3 sequences, about 18% of them singletons. This sample was taken from a study of T cell repertoires in cytomegalovirus infection. Whole-study results and caveats: In two of eight donors, the top clonotype was HLA-C-restricted CMV-specific.

Germline CDR1 and CDR2: DFQATT and SNEGSKA (reference sequence). Trimming shortened V by 3 bases and J by 1 base, and 13 bases separated the two germline ends. The CDR3 consists of 15 residues. The sample comprised CD8+ T cells from PBMCs. The chain uses TRBV20-1 and TRBJ1-5, with D tentatively TRBD1 (6 bases). The clonotype comes from a human donor in good health (CMV status not recorded). Some clones in this sample may be carry-over from other donors' samples. Written as DNA, the CDR3 is TGCAGTGCTAGGGACCGACAGGTCAGCAATCAGCCCCAGCATTTT. This encodes CSARDRQVSNQPQHF.